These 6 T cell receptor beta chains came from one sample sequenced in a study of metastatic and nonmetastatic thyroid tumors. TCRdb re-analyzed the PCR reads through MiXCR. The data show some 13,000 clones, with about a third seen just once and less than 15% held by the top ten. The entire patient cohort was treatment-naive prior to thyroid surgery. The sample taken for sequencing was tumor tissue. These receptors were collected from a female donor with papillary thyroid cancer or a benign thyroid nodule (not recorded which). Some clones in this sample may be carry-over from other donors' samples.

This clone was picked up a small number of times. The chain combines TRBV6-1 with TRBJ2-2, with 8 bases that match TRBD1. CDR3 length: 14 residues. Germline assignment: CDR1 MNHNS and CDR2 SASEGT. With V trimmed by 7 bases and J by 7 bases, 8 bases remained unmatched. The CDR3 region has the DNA TGTGCCAGCAAGCAGGGGGCTGGAGGCGGGGAGCTGTTTTTT. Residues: CASKQGAGGGELFF.

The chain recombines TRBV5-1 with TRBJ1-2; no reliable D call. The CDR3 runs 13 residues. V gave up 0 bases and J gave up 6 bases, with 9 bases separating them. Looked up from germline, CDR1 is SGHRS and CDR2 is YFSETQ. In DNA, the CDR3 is TGCGCCAGCAGCTTGGCCTCAAACCATGGCTACACCTTC. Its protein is CASSLASNHGYTF.

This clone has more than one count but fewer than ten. The CDR3 spells CASSSWASDEQYF. The CDR3 DNA follows: TGTGCCAGTAGTAGCTGGGCCTCGGACGAGCAGTACTTC. This chain links TRBV19 with TRBJ2-7; unclear D gene. Trimming shortened V by 4 bases and J by 5 bases, and 12 bases separated the two germline ends. Germline values: CDR1 LNHDA, CDR2 SQIVND (reference sequence). The CDR3 spans 13 residues.

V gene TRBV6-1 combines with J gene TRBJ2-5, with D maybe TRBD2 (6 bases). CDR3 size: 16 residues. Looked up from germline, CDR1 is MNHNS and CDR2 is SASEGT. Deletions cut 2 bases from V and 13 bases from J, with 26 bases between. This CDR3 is CASSEFGRGVEETRYF. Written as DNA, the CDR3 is TGTGCCAGCAGTGAATTCGGTCGCGGGGTTGAAGAGACACGGTACTTC.

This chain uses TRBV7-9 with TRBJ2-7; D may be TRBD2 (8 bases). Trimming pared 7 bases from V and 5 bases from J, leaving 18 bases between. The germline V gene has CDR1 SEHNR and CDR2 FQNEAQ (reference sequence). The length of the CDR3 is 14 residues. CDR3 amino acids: CASNKNRGLDEQYF. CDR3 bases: TGTGCCAGCAATAAAAACAGGGGACTAGACGAGCAGTACTTC.

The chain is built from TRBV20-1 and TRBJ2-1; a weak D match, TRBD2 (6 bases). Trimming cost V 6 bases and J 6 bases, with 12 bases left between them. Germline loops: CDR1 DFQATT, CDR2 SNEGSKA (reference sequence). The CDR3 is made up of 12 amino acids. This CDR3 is CSARDWSNEQFF. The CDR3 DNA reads TGCAGTGCCAGGGACTGGTCCAATGAGCAGTTCTTC.